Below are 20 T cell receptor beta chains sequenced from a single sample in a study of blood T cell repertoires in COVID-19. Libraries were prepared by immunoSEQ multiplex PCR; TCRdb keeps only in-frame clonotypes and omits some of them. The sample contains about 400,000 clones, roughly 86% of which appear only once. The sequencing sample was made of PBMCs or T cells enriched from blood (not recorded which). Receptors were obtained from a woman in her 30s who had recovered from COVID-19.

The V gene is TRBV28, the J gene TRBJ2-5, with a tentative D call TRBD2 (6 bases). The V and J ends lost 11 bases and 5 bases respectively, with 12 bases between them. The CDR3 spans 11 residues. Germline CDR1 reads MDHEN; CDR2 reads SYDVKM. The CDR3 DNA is TGTGCCCGGGGTGGGGGGGAGACCCAGTACTTC. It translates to CARGGGETQYF.

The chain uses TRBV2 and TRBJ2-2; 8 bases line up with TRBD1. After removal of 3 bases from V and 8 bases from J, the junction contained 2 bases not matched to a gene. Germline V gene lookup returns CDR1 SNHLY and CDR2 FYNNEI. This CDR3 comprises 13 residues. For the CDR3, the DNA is TGTGCCAGCAGTGACAGGGGGCTGGGGGAGCTGTTTTTT. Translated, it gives CASSDRGLGELFF.

The CDR3 sequence is CASSQGDRGIGEQYF. CDR3 coding DNA: TGCGCCAGCAGCCAGGGGGACAGGGGGATAGGCGAGCAGTACTTC. This chain uses TRBV4-3 with TRBJ2-7, with 11 nucleotides matching TRBD1. The CDR3 loop spans 15 amino acids. The junction had 7 bases not matched to a gene; V was cut back by 3 bases and J by 6 bases. The germline CDR1 and CDR2 sequences are LGHNA and YSLEER.

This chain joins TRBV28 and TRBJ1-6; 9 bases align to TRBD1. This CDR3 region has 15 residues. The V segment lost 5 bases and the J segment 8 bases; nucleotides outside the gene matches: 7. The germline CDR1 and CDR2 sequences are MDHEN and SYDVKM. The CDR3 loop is CASSPPGQGHSPLHF. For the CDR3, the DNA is TGTGCCAGCAGTCCACCGGGACAGGGACATTCACCCCTCCACTTT.

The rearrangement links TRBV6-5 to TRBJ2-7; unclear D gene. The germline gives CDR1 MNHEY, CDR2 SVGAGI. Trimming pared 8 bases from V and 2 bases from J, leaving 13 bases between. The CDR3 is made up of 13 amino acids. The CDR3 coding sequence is TGTGCCAGCGTTTATCAGGTGCCCTACGAGCAGTACTTC. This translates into CASVYQVPYEQYF.

Here the CDR3 DNA reads TGTGCCAGCAGTGAAGGGACAGGGTTTTTCACTGAAGCTTTCTTT. It specifies CASSEGTGFFTEAFF. V is TRBV6-1 and J is TRBJ1-1; 8 bases align to TRBD1. V trimming: 1 base; J trimming: 4 bases; junction bases outside the gene matches: 5. Germline V gene data show CDR1 as MNHNS and CDR2 as SASEGT. This CDR3 has 15 amino acids.

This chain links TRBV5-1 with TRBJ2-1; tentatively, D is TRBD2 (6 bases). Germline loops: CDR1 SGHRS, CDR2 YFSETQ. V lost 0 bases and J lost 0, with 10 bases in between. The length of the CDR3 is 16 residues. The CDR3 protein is CASSLGRGSSYNEQFF. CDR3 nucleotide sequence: TGCGCCAGCAGCTTGGGTCGGGGGAGCTCCTACAATGAGCAGTTCTTC.

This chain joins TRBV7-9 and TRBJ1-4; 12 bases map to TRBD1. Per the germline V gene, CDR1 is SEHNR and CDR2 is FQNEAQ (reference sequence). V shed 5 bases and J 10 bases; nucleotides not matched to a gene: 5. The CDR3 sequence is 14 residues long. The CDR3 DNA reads TGTGCCAGCAGCCCCGGGACAGGGGGCGGAAAACTGTTTTTT. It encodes CASSPGTGGGKLFF. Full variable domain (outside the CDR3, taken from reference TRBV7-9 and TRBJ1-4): DTGVSQNPRHKITKRGQNVTFRCDPISEHNRLYWYRQTLGQGPEFLTYFQNEAQLEKSRLLSDRFSAERPKGSFSTLEIQRTEQGDSAMYLCASSPGTGGGKLFFGSGTQLSVL.

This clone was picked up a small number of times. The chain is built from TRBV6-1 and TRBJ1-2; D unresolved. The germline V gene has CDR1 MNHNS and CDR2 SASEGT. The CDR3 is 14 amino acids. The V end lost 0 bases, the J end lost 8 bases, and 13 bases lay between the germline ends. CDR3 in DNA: TGTGCCAGCAGTGAAGCGATAGCGGCGCGCGGCTACACCTTC. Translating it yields CASSEAIAARGYTF.

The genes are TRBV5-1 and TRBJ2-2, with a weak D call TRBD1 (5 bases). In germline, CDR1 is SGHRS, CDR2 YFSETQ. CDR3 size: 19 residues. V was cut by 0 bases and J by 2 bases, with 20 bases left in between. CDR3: CASSLEMVTASFNTGELFF. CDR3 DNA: TGCGCCAGCAGCTTGGAAATGGTGACAGCCAGTTTTAACACCGGGGAGCTGTTTTTT. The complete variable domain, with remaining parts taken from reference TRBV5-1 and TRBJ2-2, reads KAGVTQTPRYLIKTRGQQVTLSCSPISGHRSVSWYQQTPGQGLQFLFEYFSETQRNKGNFPGRFSGRQFSNSRSEMNVSTLELGDSALYLCASSLEMVTASFNTGELFFGEGSRLTVL.

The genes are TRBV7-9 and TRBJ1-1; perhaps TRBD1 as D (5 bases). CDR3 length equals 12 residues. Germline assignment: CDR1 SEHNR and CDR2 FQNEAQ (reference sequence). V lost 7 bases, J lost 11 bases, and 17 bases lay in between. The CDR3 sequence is CASTGWGERAFF. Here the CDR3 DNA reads TGTGCCAGCACCGGGTGGGGGGAAAGGGCTTTCTTT.

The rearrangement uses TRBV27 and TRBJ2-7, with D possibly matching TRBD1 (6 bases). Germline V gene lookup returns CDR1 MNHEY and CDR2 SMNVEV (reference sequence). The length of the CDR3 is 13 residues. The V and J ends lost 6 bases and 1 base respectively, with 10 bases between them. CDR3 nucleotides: TGTGCCAGCAGGGACAGTGGGTCCTACGAGCAGTACTTC. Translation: CASRDSGSYEQYF.

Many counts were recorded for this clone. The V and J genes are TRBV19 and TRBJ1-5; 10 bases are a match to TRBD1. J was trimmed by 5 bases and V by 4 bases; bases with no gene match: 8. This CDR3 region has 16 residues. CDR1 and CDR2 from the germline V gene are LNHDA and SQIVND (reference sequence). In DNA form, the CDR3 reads TGTGCCAGTAGTAGACTGACCGGGACAGGGGATCAGCCCCAGCATTTT. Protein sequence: CASSRLTGTGDQPQHF.

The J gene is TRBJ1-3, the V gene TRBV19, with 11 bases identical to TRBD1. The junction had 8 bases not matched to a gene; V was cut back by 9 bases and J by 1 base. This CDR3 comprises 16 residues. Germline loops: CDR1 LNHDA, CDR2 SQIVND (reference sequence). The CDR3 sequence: CASNLGQGASGNTIYF. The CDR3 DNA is TGTGCCAGCAACCTCGGACAGGGGGCTTCTGGAAACACCATATATTTT.

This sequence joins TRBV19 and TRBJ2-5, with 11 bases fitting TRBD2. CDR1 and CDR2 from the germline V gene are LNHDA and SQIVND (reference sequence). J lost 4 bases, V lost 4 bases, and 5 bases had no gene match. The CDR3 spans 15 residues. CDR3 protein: CASSTTSGEVETQYF. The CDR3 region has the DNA TGTGCCAGTAGTACGACTAGCGGGGAAGTAGAGACCCAGTACTTC.

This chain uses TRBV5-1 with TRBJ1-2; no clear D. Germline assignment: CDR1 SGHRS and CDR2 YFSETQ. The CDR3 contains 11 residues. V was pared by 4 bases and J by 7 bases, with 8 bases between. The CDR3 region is CASSPDSGYTF. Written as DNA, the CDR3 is TGCGCCAGCAGCCCGGACTCTGGCTACACCTTC.

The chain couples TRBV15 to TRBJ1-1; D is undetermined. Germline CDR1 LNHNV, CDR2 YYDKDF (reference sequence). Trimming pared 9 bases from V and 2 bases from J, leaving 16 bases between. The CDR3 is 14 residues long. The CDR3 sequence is CATCPWADNTEAFF. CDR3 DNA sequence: TGTGCCACGTGTCCCTGGGCAGATAACACTGAAGCTTTCTTT.

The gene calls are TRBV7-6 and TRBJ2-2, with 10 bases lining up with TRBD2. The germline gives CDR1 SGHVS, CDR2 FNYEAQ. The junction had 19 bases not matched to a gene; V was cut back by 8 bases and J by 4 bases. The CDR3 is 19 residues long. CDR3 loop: CASSIVGASGRSGTGELFF. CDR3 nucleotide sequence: TGTGCCAGCTCCATCGTCGGGGCTAGCGGGAGATCGGGCACCGGGGAGCTGTTTTTT.

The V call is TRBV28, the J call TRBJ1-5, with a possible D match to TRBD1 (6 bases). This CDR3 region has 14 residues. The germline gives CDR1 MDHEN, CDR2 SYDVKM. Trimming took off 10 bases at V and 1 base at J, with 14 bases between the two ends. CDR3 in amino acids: CATARQGSNQPQHF. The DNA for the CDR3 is TGTGCCACCGCGAGGCAGGGGAGCAATCAGCCCCAGCATTTT.

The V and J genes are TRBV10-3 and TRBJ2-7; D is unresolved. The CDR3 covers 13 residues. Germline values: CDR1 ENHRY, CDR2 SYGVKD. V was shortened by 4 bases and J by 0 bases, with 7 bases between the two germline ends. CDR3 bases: TGTGCCATCAGTGCCGGGTCCTCCTACGAGCAGTACTTC. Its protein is CAISAGSSYEQYF.